This T cell receptor (beta chain) stems from a study of blood T cell repertoires in COVID-19. Participants' own reports of clinical history determined their cohort assignment. Cohort 3 donors counted as recovered after two negative PCRs, clearance, or resolved symptoms. The method was immunoSEQ multiplex PCR; TCRdb's version includes in-frame clones alone and lacks a portion of them. Of over 250,000 clones listed, approximately 86% are singletons. This CDR3 has 12 residues. The sample consisted of PBMCs or T cells enriched from blood (not recorded which). This clonotype was sampled from a woman younger than 35 who had recovered from COVID-19. This chain connects TRBV21-1 to TRBJ2-5; the table names TRBD1, a call not compared with the DNA. TRBV21-1 is shown as a pseudogene. The DNA for the CDR3 is TGTGCCACCCGACAGGGGGGAGAGACCCAGTACTTC. It is translated as CATRQGGETQYF.